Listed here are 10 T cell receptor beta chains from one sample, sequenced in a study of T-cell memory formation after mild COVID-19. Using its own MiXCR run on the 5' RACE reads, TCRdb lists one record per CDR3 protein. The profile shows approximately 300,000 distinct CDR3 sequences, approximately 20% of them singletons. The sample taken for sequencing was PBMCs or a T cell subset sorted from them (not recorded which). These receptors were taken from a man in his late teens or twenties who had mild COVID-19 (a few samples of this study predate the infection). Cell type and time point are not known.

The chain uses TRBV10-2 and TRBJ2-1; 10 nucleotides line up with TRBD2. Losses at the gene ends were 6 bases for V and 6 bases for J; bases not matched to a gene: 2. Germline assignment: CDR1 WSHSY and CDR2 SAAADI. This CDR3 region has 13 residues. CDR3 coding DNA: TGCGCCAGCAGACTAGCGGGGACCAATGAGCAGTTCTTC. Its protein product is CASRLAGTNEQFF.

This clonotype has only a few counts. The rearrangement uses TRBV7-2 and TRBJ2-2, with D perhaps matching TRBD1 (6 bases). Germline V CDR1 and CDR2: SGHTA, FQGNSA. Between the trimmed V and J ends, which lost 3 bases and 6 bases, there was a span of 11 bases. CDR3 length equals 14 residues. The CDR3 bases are TGTGCCAGCAGCTTCGGGTGGGGGCCCGGGGAGCTGTTTTTT. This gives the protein CASSFGWGPGELFF.

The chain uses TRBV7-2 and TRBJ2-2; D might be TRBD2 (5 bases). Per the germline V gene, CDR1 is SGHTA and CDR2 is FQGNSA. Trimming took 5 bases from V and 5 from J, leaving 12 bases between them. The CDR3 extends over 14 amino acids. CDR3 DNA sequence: TGTGCCAGCAGCATCGGGTGGGAGACCGGGGAGCTGTTTTTT. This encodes CASSIGWETGELFF.

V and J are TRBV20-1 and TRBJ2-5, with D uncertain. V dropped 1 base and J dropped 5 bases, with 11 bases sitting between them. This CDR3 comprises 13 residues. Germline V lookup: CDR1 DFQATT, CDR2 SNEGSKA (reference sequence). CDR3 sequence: CSARGDSSETQYF. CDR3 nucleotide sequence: TGCAGTGCTAGAGGGGATAGCTCGGAGACCCAGTACTTC.

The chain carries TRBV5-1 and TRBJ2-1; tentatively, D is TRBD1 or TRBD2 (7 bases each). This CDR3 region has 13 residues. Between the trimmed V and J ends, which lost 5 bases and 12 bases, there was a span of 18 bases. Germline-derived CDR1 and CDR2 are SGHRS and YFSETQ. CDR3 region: CASRMGGTEVQFF. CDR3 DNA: TGCGCCAGCAGGATGGGGGGGACAGAAGTGCAGTTCTTC.

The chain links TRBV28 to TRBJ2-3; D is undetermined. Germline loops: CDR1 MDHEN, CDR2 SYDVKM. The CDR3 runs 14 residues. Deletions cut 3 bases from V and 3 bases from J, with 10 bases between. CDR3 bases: TGTGCCAGCAGTTTGCCCGCCGTAACAGATACGCAGTATTTT. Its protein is CASSLPAVTDTQYF.

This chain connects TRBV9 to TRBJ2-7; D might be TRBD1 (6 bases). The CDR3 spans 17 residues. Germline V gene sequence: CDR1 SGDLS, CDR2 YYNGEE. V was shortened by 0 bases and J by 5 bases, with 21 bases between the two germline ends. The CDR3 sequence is CASSVATGGRQGNEQYF. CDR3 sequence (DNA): TGTGCCAGCAGCGTAGCTACAGGTGGGCGGCAGGGGAACGAGCAGTACTTC.

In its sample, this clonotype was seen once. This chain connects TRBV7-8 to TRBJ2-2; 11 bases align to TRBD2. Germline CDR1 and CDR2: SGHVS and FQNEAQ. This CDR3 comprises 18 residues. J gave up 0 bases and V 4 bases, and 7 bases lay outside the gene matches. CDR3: CASSSRLAGFPNTGELFF. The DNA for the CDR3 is TGTGCCAGCAGCTCAAGACTAGCGGGGTTTCCGAACACCGGGGAGCTGTTTTTT.

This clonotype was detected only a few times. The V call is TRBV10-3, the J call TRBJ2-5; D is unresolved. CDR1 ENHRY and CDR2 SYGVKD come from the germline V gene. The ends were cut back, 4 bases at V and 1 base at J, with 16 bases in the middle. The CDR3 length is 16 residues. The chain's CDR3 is CAISVGLLVGQETQYF. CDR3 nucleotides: TGTGCCATCAGTGTCGGTTTGTTGGTGGGCCAAGAGACCCAGTACTTC.

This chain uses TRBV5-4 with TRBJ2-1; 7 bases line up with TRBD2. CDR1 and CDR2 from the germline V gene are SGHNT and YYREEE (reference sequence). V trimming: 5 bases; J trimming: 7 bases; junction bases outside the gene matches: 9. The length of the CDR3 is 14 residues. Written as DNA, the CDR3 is TGTGCCAGCAGACACGGGGGGAATTTGAATGAGCAGTTCTTC. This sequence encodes CASRHGGNLNEQFF.